These T cell receptor beta chains were read from a single sample in a study of Ad26.COV2.S vaccination and SARS-CoV-2 variants. Sequencing used immunoSEQ multiplex PCR; TCRdb keeps in-frame clones, though not all of them. The repertoire holds approximately 300,000 clones, with around 85% as singletons. This specimen was peripheral blood, taken in a trial of Ad26.COV2.S vaccine versus placebo. These receptors were obtained from a person between 18 and 65 years old who received the Ad26.COV2.S COVID-19 vaccine or a placebo. Each CDR3 is given with its conserved first and last residue. The order of the fields is clone size, V gene, J gene, D gene, CDR3 protein, CDR3 DNA. D genes are given only for firm matches. Where a row states a size, it is once, few, many or the class of an expanded clone; other rows omit it.

.	TRBV7-3	TRBJ2-3	TRBD2	CASQLAGGGDTQYF	TGTGCCAGTCAATTAGCGGGGGGCGGAGATACGCAGTATTTT
.	TRBV7-3	TRBJ1-2	TRBD1	CASSPTGGGGYTF	TGTGCCAGCAGCCCTACAGGGGGCGGGGGCTACACCTTC
.	TRBV27	TRBJ2-5	.	CASSLRETQYF	TGTGCCAGCAGTTTACGAGAGACCCAGTACTTC
.	TRBV19	TRBJ2-1	TRBD1	CASSLQGARYNEQFF	TGTGCCAGTAGTTTACAGGGGGCGAGGTACAATGAGCAGTTCTTC
.	TRBV5-4	TRBJ1-2	TRBD1	CASSPTGGPGYGYTF	TGTGCCAGCAGCCCGACAGGGGGCCCGGGGTATGGCTACACCTTC
.	TRBV5-1	TRBJ1-6	TRBD1	CASSPTTGGNSPLHF	TGCGCCAGCAGCCCAACGACAGGGGGAAATTCACCCCTCCACTTT
few	TRBV19	TRBJ1-1	.	CASSHPFGGETEAFF	TGTGCCAGTAGTCACCCTTTTGGGGGCGAAACTGAAGCTTTCTTT
.	TRBV3-1/TRBV3-2	TRBJ1-1	.	CASSVTWDMNTEAFF	TGTGCCAGCAGTGTGACTTGGGACATGAACACTGAAGCTTTCTTT
once	TRBV6-5	TRBJ1-1	.	CASSYSGDGANTEAFF	TGTGCCAGCAGTTACAGTGGAGACGGTGCGAACACTGAAGCTTTCTTT
.	TRBV27	TRBJ2-3	.	CASGRASSTDTQYF	TGTGCCAGCGGCCGGGCTTCTAGCACAGATACGCAGTATTTT
.	TRBV2	TRBJ2-5	.	CASSEQGPTWETQYF	TGTGCCAGCAGTGAACAGGGTCCTACCTGGGAGACCCAGTACTTC
.	TRBV5-1	TRBJ1-3	.	CASSPRAGAGNTIYF	TGCGCCAGCAGCCCCCGGGCAGGGGCAGGAAACACCATATATTTT
.	TRBV3-1/TRBV3-2	TRBJ1-3	.	CASRGGLSGNTIYF	TGTGCCAGCAGGGGCGGACTCTCTGGAAACACCATATATTTT
.	TRBV19	TRBJ1-3	.	CASSIGGDPSGNTIYF	TGTGCCAGTAGTATAGGTGGGGATCCCTCTGGAAACACCATATATTTT
.	TRBV9	TRBJ1-3	.	CASSVGNSGNTIYF	TGTGCCAGCAGCGTAGGCAACTCTGGAAACACCATATATTTT
.	TRBV3-1/TRBV3-2	TRBJ1-1	TRBD1	CASKRQGGTEAFF	TGTGCCAGCAAAAGACAGGGGGGGACTGAAGCTTTCTTT
.	TRBV5-1	TRBJ2-5	.	CASSPRQNQETQYF	TGCGCCAGCAGCCCGAGACAGAACCAAGAGACCCAGTACTTC
.	TRBV3-1/TRBV3-2	TRBJ2-1	TRBD2	CASSQEGWVAGTSRNEQFF	TGTGCCAGCAGCCAAGAAGGTTGGGTAGCGGGTACCTCTAGGAATGAGCAGTTCTTC
.	TRBV11-2	TRBJ1-1	.	CASSLGGGGNTEAFF	TGTGCCAGCAGCTTAGGGGGCGGTGGAAACACTGAAGCTTTCTTT
.	TRBV10-3	TRBJ2-5	TRBD2	CAISEGALAGTQETQYF	TGTGCCATCAGTGAGGGAGCCCTAGCGGGGACCCAAGAGACCCAGTACTTC
few	TRBV20-1	TRBJ2-1	TRBD2	CSAAGRNEQFF	TGCAGTGCGGCCGGGAGGAATGAGCAGTTCTTC
.	TRBV5-8	TRBJ1-6	TRBD1	CASSLSSAQGAYNSPLHF	TGTGCCAGCAGCTTGAGTTCGGCACAGGGGGCCTATAATTCACCCCTCCACTTT
.	TRBV3-1/TRBV3-2	TRBJ2-3	TRBD2	CASSQESGGALDTQYF	TGTGCCAGCAGCCAAGAAAGCGGGGGGGCGTTAGATACGCAGTATTTT
.	TRBV7-2	TRBJ2-4	.	CASSLPGPNIQYF	TGTGCCAGCAGTCTACCGGGGCCTAACATTCAGTACTTC
.	TRBV18	TRBJ1-5	TRBD1	CASSPPTGADQPQHF	TGTGCCAGCTCACCCCCGACAGGGGCCGATCAGCCCCAGCATTTT
.	TRBV4-1	TRBJ2-3	.	CASSQTVGSFADTQYF	TGCGCCAGCAGCCAAACGGTGGGCAGCTTCGCAGATACGCAGTATTTT
.	TRBV5-4	TRBJ1-2	.	CASSLQTGNVLGYTF	TGTGCCAGCAGCTTGCAAACAGGAAATGTCCTGGGCTACACCTTC
.	TRBV19	TRBJ1-1	.	CATARSGQLNTEAFF	TGTGCCACCGCGAGGTCGGGACAACTGAACACTGAAGCTTTCTTT
.	TRBV19	TRBJ1-5	.	CASTTARQPQHF	TGTGCCAGTACCACAGCTAGACAGCCCCAGCATTTT
.	TRBV24-1	TRBJ2-2	TRBD1	CATSPTLGQGANTGELFF	TGTGCCACCAGTCCAACTTTGGGGCAGGGGGCGAACACCGGGGAGCTGTTTTTT
.	TRBV5-1	TRBJ2-5	.	CASSLTHRPLRRETQYF	TGCGCCAGCAGCTTAACCCATCGGCCCCTTAGGAGAGAGACCCAGTACTTC
.	TRBV7-8	TRBJ2-3	TRBD1	CASGRGQGRTDTQYF	TGTGCCAGCGGACGGGGACAGGGTCGCACAGATACGCAGTATTTT
.	TRBV11-2	TRBJ2-1	.	CASSLAPTNEQFF	TGTGCCAGCAGCTTAGCCCCCACCAATGAGCAGTTCTTC
.	TRBV30	TRBJ1-6	.	CAWSTGLENSPLHF	TGTGCCTGGAGCACGGGGTTGGAAAATTCACCCCTCCACTTT
.	TRBV5-1	TRBJ2-1	.	CASSFRSSHNEQFF	TGCGCCAGCAGCTTCAGGAGCTCCCACAATGAGCAGTTCTTC
once	TRBV2	TRBJ1-1	.	CASSGTGYTEAFF	TGTGCCAGCAGTGGAACGGGGTACACTGAAGCTTTCTTT
once	TRBV5-4	TRBJ2-7	.	CASSFDRFSYEQYF	TGTGCCAGCAGCTTCGACAGGTTCTCCTACGAGCAGTACTTC
.	TRBV10-3	TRBJ2-1	TRBD1	CAISGTGGNEQFF	TGTGCCATCAGCGGGACAGGGGGCAATGAGCAGTTCTTC